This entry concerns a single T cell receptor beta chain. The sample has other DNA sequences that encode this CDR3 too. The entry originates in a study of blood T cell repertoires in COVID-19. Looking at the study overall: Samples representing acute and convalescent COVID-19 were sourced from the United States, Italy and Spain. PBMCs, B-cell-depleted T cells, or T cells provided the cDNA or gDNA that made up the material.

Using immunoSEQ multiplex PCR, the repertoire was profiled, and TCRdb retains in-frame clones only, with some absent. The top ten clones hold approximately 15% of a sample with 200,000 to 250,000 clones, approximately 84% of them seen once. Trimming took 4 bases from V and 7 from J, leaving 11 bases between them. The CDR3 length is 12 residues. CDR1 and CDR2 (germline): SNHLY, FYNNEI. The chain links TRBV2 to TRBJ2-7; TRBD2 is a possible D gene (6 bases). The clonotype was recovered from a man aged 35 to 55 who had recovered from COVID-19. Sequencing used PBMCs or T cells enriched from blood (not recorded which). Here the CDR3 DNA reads TGTGCCAGCAGTGGGGCGGGAAGGGAGCAGTACTTC. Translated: CASSGAGREQYF.